Below, 13 T cell receptor beta chains from the same sample are listed, as sequenced in a study of early T cells in non-severe SARS-CoV-2 infection. A single record per CDR3 protein comes from TCRdb applying MiXCR to the 5' RACE reads. The top ten hold around 6.3% of the sample, which has 32,000 or so distinct CDR3 sequences, around 6.3% seen once. Sequencing used whole blood. The receptors derive from an adult who was a healthcare worker with PCR-confirmed SARS-CoV-2 infection or an uninfected control (not recorded which).

This chain connects TRBV7-2 to TRBJ2-1, with 11 bases identical to TRBD2. Germline V lookup: CDR1 SGHTA, CDR2 FQGNSA. V lost 3 bases and J lost 0; bases outside the gene matches: 1. This CDR3 has 16 residues. As DNA, the CDR3 is TGTGCCAGCAGCTTGGGACTAGCGGCCTCCTACAATGAGCAGTTCTTC. It encodes CASSLGLAASYNEQFF. Full variable domain (outside the CDR3, taken from reference TRBV7-2 and TRBJ2-1): GAGVSQSPSNKVTEKGKDVELRCDPISGHTALYWYRQSLGQGLEFLIYFQGNSAPDKSGLPSDRFSAERTGGSVSTLTIQRTQQEDSAVYLCASSLGLAASYNEQFFGPGTRLTVL.

This clonotype was counted between two and nine times. The chain is built from TRBV2 and TRBJ1-5; no clear D. The length of the CDR3 is 15 residues. Germline assignment: CDR1 SNHLY and CDR2 FYNNEI. Trimming removed 2 bases from V and 1 base from J, with 9 bases in between. The CDR3, as DNA: TGTGCCAGCAGTGAATCAGGTGGCAGCAATCAGCCCCAGCATTTT. Translation gives CASSESGGSNQPQHF. Full variable domain (rest looked up from reference TRBV2 and TRBJ1-5): EPEVTQTPSHQVTQMGQEVILRCVPISNHLYFYWYRQILGQKVEFLVSFYNNEISEKSEIFDDQFSVERPDGSNFTLKIRSTKLEDSAMYFCASSESGGSNQPQHFGDGTRLSIL.

This clonotype has only a few counts. The chain is built from TRBV20-1 and TRBJ1-6; maybe TRBD1 (5 bases). Germline lookup yields CDR1 DFQATT and CDR2 SNEGSKA (reference sequence). CDR3 length: 13 amino acids. V lost 2 bases, J lost 12 bases, and 14 bases lay in between. Here the CDR3 reads CSARSLGGGPLHF. As DNA, the CDR3 is TGCAGTGCTAGATCACTCGGGGGGGGACCCCTCCACTTT.

This clonotype ranks as medium-sized. This chain's CDR3 is CASSSGLAGGYNEQFF. Written as DNA, the CDR3 is TGCGCCAGCAGCTCAGGACTAGCGGGAGGCTACAATGAGCAGTTCTTC. The chain couples TRBV5-1 to TRBJ2-1; 14 bases align to TRBD2. The CDR3 contains 16 residues. The J segment lost 3 bases and the V segment lost 3 bases, leaving 2 bases of the junction unmatched. Germline V gene data show CDR1 as SGHRS and CDR2 as YFSETQ. Based on the CDR3 plus reference TRBV5-1 and TRBJ2-1, the full variable domain is KAGVTQTPRYLIKTRGQQVTLSCSPISGHRSVSWYQQTPGQGLQFLFEYFSETQRNKGNFPGRFSGRQFSNSRSEMNVSTLELGDSALYLCASSSGLAGGYNEQFFGPGTRLTVL.

The sample holds a few counts of this clonotype. The V call is TRBV5-4, the J call TRBJ2-1; 10 positions match TRBD2. Trimming took 4 bases from V and 8 from J; bases not matched to a gene: 3. CDR1 and CDR2 (germline): SGHNT, YYREEE (reference sequence). The CDR3 length is 13 residues. The CDR3 here is CASSTSGNYEQFF. CDR3 nucleotide sequence: TGTGCCAGCAGCACTAGCGGGAACTATGAGCAGTTCTTC.

The chain is built from TRBV6-6 and TRBJ2-1; TRBD2 matches at 7 bases. CDR3 length: 16 residues. V shed 6 bases, J shed 9 bases, and the junction held 17 bases outside the gene matches. The germline gives CDR1 MNHNY, CDR2 SVGAGI (reference sequence). CDR3 nucleotide sequence: TGTGCCAGCAGCCGCCCTAGCGGAGATCTACGCCGTGAGCAGTTCTTC. It encodes CASSRPSGDLRREQFF.

This clonotype occurred many times. The chain joins TRBV11-2 to TRBJ1-1; D is unresolved. The germline V gene has CDR1 SGHAT and CDR2 FQNNGV. V lost 4 bases to trimming and J lost 0 bases, with 12 bases between them. CDR3 length equals 15 residues. CDR3 nucleotides: TGTGCCAGCAGCTCCTTAGACGGAATGAACACTGAAGCTTTCTTT. Translating gives CASSSLDGMNTEAFF.

This clonotype was recorded many times. V is TRBV3-1 and J is TRBJ2-5; possible D gene TRBD1, 5 bases. Trimming shortened V by 2 bases and J by 3 bases, and 16 bases separated the two germline ends. Per the germline V gene, CDR1 is LGHDT and CDR2 is YNNKEL (reference sequence). This CDR3 is built from 16 residues. DNA of the CDR3: TGTGCCAGCAGCCAACCCGACAGCCTCCTGAAAGAGACCCAGTACTTC. Protein sequence: CASSQPDSLLKETQYF.

J is TRBJ2-5 and V is TRBV3-1; 7 bases agree with TRBD1. The junction had 2 bases not matched to a gene; V was cut back by 2 bases and J by 2 bases. The CDR3 spans 14 residues. Germline CDR1 LGHDT, CDR2 YNNKEL (reference sequence). CDR3 protein: CASSQPGQQETQYF. In DNA form, the CDR3 reads TGTGCCAGCAGCCAACCGGGACAGCAAGAGACCCAGTACTTC.

The chain carries TRBV20-1 and TRBJ1-1; perhaps TRBD1 as D (5 bases). V lost 1 base to trimming and J lost 6 bases, with 18 bases between them. The CDR3 is 15 residues long. Germline assignment: CDR1 DFQATT and CDR2 SNEGSKA (reference sequence). The CDR3 nucleotides are TGCAGTGCTAGAGCCTCCAGTGGGGGTTTGGCTGAAGCTTTCTTT. Translation: CSARASSGGLAEAFF.

V is TRBV20-1 and J is TRBJ2-1; D possibly corresponds to TRBD1 (5 bases). The CDR3 is 13 amino acids. The V gene lost 7 bases and the J gene lost 1 base, with 11 bases spanning the gap. Germline values: CDR1 DFQATT, CDR2 SNEGSKA (reference sequence). CDR3 nucleotides: TGCAGTGTTAGGGGTGGATCCTACAATGAGCAGTTCTTC. Translating it yields CSVRGGSYNEQFF.

This clonotype was counted ten times or more. The V call is TRBV11-2, the J call TRBJ2-1; TRBD1 matches 7 bases. The CDR3 is 20 residues long. The V gene end was trimmed by 5 bases and the J gene end by 0 bases; junction bases not matched to a gene: 19. Germline CDR1 reads SGHAT; CDR2 reads FQNNGV. The CDR3 protein is CASSPIARDSLRFSYNEQFF. DNA of the CDR3: TGTGCCAGCAGCCCTATAGCCCGGGACAGTCTAAGGTTCTCCTACAATGAGCAGTTCTTC.

The sample holds many counts of this clonotype. J is TRBJ2-7 and V is TRBV18, with D perhaps matching TRBD2 (5 bases). Trimming cost V 4 bases and J 6 bases, with 16 bases left between them. The CDR3 totals 14 residues. Germline V lookup: CDR1 KGHSH, CDR2 LQKENI. The CDR3 DNA is TGTGCCAGCTCACTAAAGACCGGACTCGGCGAGCAGTACTTC. Amino acid sequence: CASSLKTGLGEQYF.